Following are 32 T cell receptor beta chains from one sample sequenced in a study of blood T cells in healthy people across ages. Using a J-beta primer mix together with a sample-barcoded 5' primer, a second PCR was run for roughly 6 to 11 cycles. MiXCR, run by TCRdb on the 5' RACE reads, gives a single entry per CDR3 protein. This table holds over 600,000 distinct CDR3 sequences, around 38% found once. The sample was blood. The receptor source for this set is a man older than 75 in good health.

This clonotype occurred a few times. The junction does not match germline at one end; this may be a read error. The CDR3 DNA reads as TGTGCCAGCAACGGGAATAATAACTATGGCTTCACCTTC. Protein sequence: CASNGNNNYGFTF. J is TRBJ1-2 and V is TRBV6-6; D is uncertain. CDR1 is MNHNY, CDR2 SVGAGI, per germline (reference sequence). This CDR3 is built from 13 residues.

V is TRBV4-2 and J is TRBJ2-1; tentative D call: TRBD2 (7 bases). V lost 3 bases and J 8 bases, leaving 20 bases between the germline ends. The CDR3 covers 16 residues. From germline, CDR1 is LGHNA and CDR2 YNFKEQ. For the CDR3, the DNA is TGTGCCAGCAGCCAGGGCCGAGGGGGGGCCATGGATGAGCAGTTCTTC. The encoded protein is CASSQGRGGAMDEQFF.

The genes are TRBV11-2 and TRBJ2-1, with TRBD2 identical over 11 bases. Germline V gene data show CDR1 as SGHAT and CDR2 as FQNNGV. CDR3 length: 16 residues. V dropped 5 bases and J dropped 7; count of bases not matched to a gene: 10. The CDR3 sequence: CASSPQLAGAGNEQFF. CDR3 bases: TGTGCCAGCAGCCCGCAACTAGCGGGAGCGGGAAATGAGCAGTTCTTC.

The chain carries TRBV5-1 and TRBJ1-2; possibly TRBD1 for D (6 bases). The CDR3 totals 15 residues. The germline V gene has CDR1 SGHRS and CDR2 YFSETQ. The ends were cut back, 4 bases at V and 1 base at J, with 14 bases in the middle. DNA of the CDR3: TGCGCCAGCAGCGTCTGGACAGCGAATAACTATGGCTACACCTTC. Its protein product is CASSVWTANNYGYTF.

The chain combines TRBV12-3 or TRBV12-4 with TRBJ1-4, with 7 bases lining up with TRBD1. The CDR3 runs to 17 residues. The trim removed 5 bases at V and 3 bases at J, leaving 12 bases unmatched. Written as DNA, the CDR3 is TGTGCCAGCAGTCCTGAAAGGGGGCGCAGAGCTAATGAAAAACTGTTTTTT. Its translation: CASSPERGRRANEKLFF.

The chain has TRBV5-1 and TRBJ2-3; 9 bases are a match to TRBD1. Germline loops: CDR1 SGHRS, CDR2 YFSETQ. The CDR3 extends over 16 amino acids. Trimming cost V 4 bases and J 4 bases; bases outside gene matches: 10. DNA of the CDR3: TGCGCCAGCAGCGCCCCGGGACAGGGATTCGCAGATACGCAGTATTTT. Translated: CASSAPGQGFADTQYF. Full variable domain (outside the CDR3, taken from reference TRBV5-1 and TRBJ2-3): KAGVTQTPRYLIKTRGQQVTLSCSPISGHRSVSWYQQTPGQGLQFLFEYFSETQRNKGNFPGRFSGRQFSNSRSEMNVSTLELGDSALYLCASSAPGQGFADTQYFGPGTRLTVL.

This chain links TRBV4-1 with TRBJ1-1; 11 bases are shared with TRBD1. Trimming removed 0 bases from V and 1 base from J; junction bases left unmatched: 7. Looked up from germline, CDR1 is MGHRA and CDR2 is YSYEKL. The CDR3 sequence is 18 residues long. CDR3 sequence reads: CASSQDSGQGAPNTEAFF. CDR3 nucleotide sequence: TGCGCCAGCAGCCAAGATTCCGGACAGGGGGCCCCGAACACTGAAGCTTTCTTT.

This chain joins TRBV30 and TRBJ2-3; TRBD1 agrees at 8 bases. From germline, CDR1 is GTSNPN and CDR2 SVGIG (reference sequence). The CDR3 spans 15 residues. V lost 2 bases to trimming and J lost 2 bases; unmatched junction nucleotides: 6. CDR3 coding DNA: TGTGCCTGGAGTCGGGACAGGATGGACACAGATACGCAGTATTTT. It is translated as CAWSRDRMDTDTQYF.

This clonotype has a handful of counts. The gene calls are TRBV5-4 and TRBJ1-4; D unclear. Per germline, CDR1 SGHNT and CDR2 YYREEE (reference sequence). CDR3 length equals 13 residues. Trimming stripped 1 base from V and 2 bases from J, with 3 bases between. CDR3: CASSLTTNEKLFF. The DNA of the CDR3 is TGTGCCAGCAGCTTGACGACTAATGAAAAACTGTTTTTT.

The V call is TRBV29-1, the J call TRBJ2-1, with D hard to call. Germline V gives CDR1 SQVTM, CDR2 ANQGSEA. The CDR3 extends over 15 amino acids. V gave up 4 bases and J gave up 5 bases, with 18 bases separating them. Written as DNA, the CDR3 is TGCAGCGTTGGTTTGGCTTTGGGATTGAACAATGAGCAGTTCTTC. This sequence encodes CSVGLALGLNNEQFF.

This clonotype was picked up a small number of times. V and J are TRBV6-1 and TRBJ2-4, with 9 bases lining up with TRBD2. There are 19 residues in the CDR3. Germline V gene data show CDR1 as MNHNS and CDR2 as SASEGT. Trimming removed 5 bases from V and 0 bases from J; junction bases left unmatched: 14. The CDR3, as DNA: TGTGCCAGCAGTACCTTAGCGGGAGCGTCACTAGTAGCCAAAAACATTCAGTACTTC. Amino acid sequence: CASSTLAGASLVAKNIQYF.

This clonotype was seen a handful of times. The chain links TRBV6-1 to TRBJ2-6, with 7 nucleotides matching TRBD1. CDR3 length: 17 amino acids. Germline V CDR1 and CDR2: MNHNS, SASEGT. Unmatched junction bases numbered 8, after V lost 6 bases and J lost 0 bases. This CDR3 is CASSAGQATSGANVLTF. The CDR3 nucleotides read TGTGCCAGCAGCGCCGGACAGGCTACCTCTGGGGCCAACGTCCTGACTTTC.

This chain joins TRBV7-2 and TRBJ2-1; 9 bases fit TRBD2. TRBJ2-7 explains the end of the DNA better; the J call may be wrong. The CDR3 is 16 residues long. Germline CDR1 SGHTA, CDR2 FQGNSA. CDR3 residues: CASSLGAGGQYNEQYF. CDR3 nucleotides: TGTGCCAGCAGCTTAGGAGCGGGAGGTCAGTACAATGAGCAGTACTTC.

The DNA of the CDR3 is TGTGCCAGCAGCCAAGGGGGAACAGGGCGCCAAGAGACCCAGTACTTC. Amino acids: CASSQGGTGRQETQYF. This chain links TRBV4-2 with TRBJ2-5, with D perhaps matching TRBD1 (6 bases). CDR1 is LGHNA, CDR2 YNFKEQ, per germline. V shed 1 base and J shed 1 base, with 13 bases lying between them. This CDR3 comprises 16 residues.

The gene calls are TRBV19 and TRBJ2-7, with D possibly TRBD2 on 5 matching bases. CDR1 LNHDA and CDR2 SQIVND come from the germline V gene (reference sequence). The CDR3 is 15 amino acids. V dropped 5 bases and J dropped 3 bases, with 17 bases sitting between them. CDR3 sequence: CASSPRDGGLYEQYF. CDR3 sequence (DNA): TGTGCCAGTAGTCCTCGTGACGGCGGGCTCTACGAGCAGTACTTC.

This chain connects TRBV20-1 to TRBJ2-1; D remains unclear. The V end was cut by 3 bases, the J end by 4 bases, with 22 bases between. Germline V gives CDR1 DFQATT, CDR2 SNEGSKA (reference sequence). The CDR3 contains 17 residues. CDR3 DNA: TGCAGTGCTAGTTCGAACCTGGCGACACTTTTGTACAATGAGCAGTTCTTC. Protein: CSASSNLATLLYNEQFF.

The chain has TRBV2 and TRBJ2-7, with 10 bases aligning to TRBD2. V shed 8 bases and J 3 bases; nucleotides not matched to a gene: 4. CDR1 is SNHLY, CDR2 FYNNEI, per germline. This CDR3 has 13 amino acids. In DNA form, the CDR3 reads TGTGCCAGCCTAGCGGGAGATGTCTACGAGCAGTACTTC. It yields the protein CASLAGDVYEQYF.

The table lists this clonotype with a few counts. The rearrangement links TRBV20-1 to TRBJ1-5; TRBD1 agrees at 12 bases. The CDR3 runs 18 residues. In germline, CDR1 is DFQATT, CDR2 SNEGSKA (reference sequence). The V segment lost 5 bases and the J segment 0 bases; nucleotides outside the gene matches: 11. The DNA for the CDR3 is TGCAGTGCTCTTGCCGGGACAGGGGGCGAAAATAGCAATCAGCCCCAGCATTTT. It codes for CSALAGTGGENSNQPQHF.

The chain combines TRBV5-1 with TRBJ2-5; 11 nucleotides line up with TRBD2. V trimming: 4 bases; J trimming: 3 bases; junction bases outside the gene matches: 5. This CDR3 has 15 residues. Looked up from germline, CDR1 is SGHRS and CDR2 is YFSETQ. This chain's CDR3 is CASSPGTSGEETQYF. CDR3 DNA: TGCGCCAGCAGCCCGGGGACTAGCGGTGAAGAGACCCAGTACTTC. Using reference TRBV5-1 and TRBJ2-5 for the parts outside the CDR3, the full variable domain is KAGVTQTPRYLIKTRGQQVTLSCSPISGHRSVSWYQQTPGQGLQFLFEYFSETQRNKGNFPGRFSGRQFSNSRSEMNVSTLELGDSALYLCASSPGTSGEETQYFGPGTRLLVL.

The CDR3 sequence: CASSPRRVPGELFF. The CDR3 DNA is TGTGCCAGCAGCCCAAGGAGAGTTCCCGGGGAGCTGTTTTTT. The chain has TRBV7-3 and TRBJ2-2; no clear D. V lost 5 bases to trimming and J lost 6 bases, with 13 bases between them. The CDR3 has 14 amino acids. Germline CDR1 SGHTA, CDR2 FQGTGA.

In this sample, this clonotype turned up many times. This chain connects TRBV4-3 to TRBJ2-5, with TRBD2 matching 7 bases. V dropped 3 bases and J dropped 3; count of bases not matched to a gene: 4. The CDR3 totals 14 residues. Germline V gene lookup returns CDR1 LGHNA and CDR2 YSLEER. CDR3 in amino acids: CASSQGRVEETQYF. DNA of the CDR3: TGCGCCAGCAGCCAGGGGAGGGTTGAAGAGACCCAGTACTTC.

This clonotype occurred a few times. V and J are TRBV7-9 and TRBJ2-5; maybe TRBD2 (8 bases). CDR3 size: 15 residues. Trimming took 0 bases from V and 10 from J, leaving 18 bases between them. Germline V CDR1 and CDR2: SEHNR, FQNEAQ (reference sequence). The CDR3 DNA follows: TGTGCCAGCAGCTTAGCGGGACAGCGGGAGATAGTCCAGTACTTC. Protein product: CASSLAGQREIVQYF.

Here the CDR3 DNA reads TGTGCCAGCAGCTTGGGTGCCGGGACCCAATACAATGAGCAGTTCTTC. The encoded protein is CASSLGAGTQYNEQFF. This chain links TRBV7-2 with TRBJ2-1, with D tentatively TRBD1 or TRBD2 (5 bases each). V dropped 3 bases and J dropped 4 bases, with 16 bases sitting between them. This CDR3 has 16 amino acids. Germline values: CDR1 SGHTA, CDR2 FQGNSA.

The chain couples TRBV28 to TRBJ2-1, with 8 nucleotides matching TRBD2. The V and J ends lost 5 bases and 6 bases, in that order; junction bases with no gene match: 12. The CDR3 has 16 amino acids. Germline V gives CDR1 MDHEN, CDR2 SYDVKM. The CDR3: CASSPQAGARLNEQFF. Written as DNA, the CDR3 is TGTGCCAGCAGTCCACAAGCGGGAGCGAGGCTCAATGAGCAGTTCTTC.

This clonotype has just a few counts. The rearrangement joins TRBV27 to TRBJ2-3; 14 nucleotides align to TRBD2. The germline gives CDR1 MNHEY, CDR2 SMNVEV (reference sequence). The junction had 12 bases not matched to a gene; V was cut back by 6 bases and J by 4 bases. CDR3 size: 18 residues. CDR3 sequence: CASRGRTTSGGAADTQYF. CDR3 sequence (DNA): TGTGCCAGCAGAGGTCGAACGACTAGCGGGGGGGCGGCAGATACGCAGTATTTT.

The CDR3 sequence is CASSVLAGGGEQFF. The CDR3 bases are TGCGCCAGCAGCGTACTAGCGGGAGGCGGTGAGCAGTTCTTC. The chain has TRBV5-1 and TRBJ2-1; the match to TRBD2 covers 12 bases. With V trimmed by 4 bases and J by 9 bases, 5 bases remained unmatched. CDR3 length: 14 residues. Germline CDR1 and CDR2: SGHRS and YFSETQ. Looking up the rest from reference TRBV5-1 and TRBJ2-1 gives the full variable domain: KAGVTQTPRYLIKTRGQQVTLSCSPISGHRSVSWYQQTPGQGLQFLFEYFSETQRNKGNFPGRFSGRQFSNSRSEMNVSTLELGDSALYLCASSVLAGGGEQFFGPGTRLTVL.

This clonotype was counted at least ten times. V gene TRBV3-1 combines with J gene TRBJ1-2; possibly TRBD1 for D (6 bases). This CDR3 has 14 residues. Trimming pared 5 bases from V and 3 bases from J, leaving 13 bases between. In germline, CDR1 is LGHDT, CDR2 YNNKEL (reference sequence). CDR3 residues: CASSSLQGDYGYTF. CDR3 coding DNA: TGTGCCAGCAGCTCCTTACAGGGTGACTATGGCTACACCTTC.

A few counts support this clonotype. The chain combines TRBV6-1 with TRBJ1-5; maybe TRBD1 (6 bases). V was shortened by 2 bases and J by 2 bases, with 7 bases between the two germline ends. The CDR3 runs 14 residues. In germline, CDR1 is MNHNS, CDR2 SASEGT. In DNA, the CDR3 is TGTGCCAGCAGTGAACAGGGGCGCAATCAGCCCCAGCATTTT. It translates to CASSEQGRNQPQHF.

This clonotype was observed a handful of times. The chain employs TRBV20-1 and TRBJ2-5, with 10 bases that match TRBD2. The germline V gene encodes CDR1 DFQATT and CDR2 SNEGSKA (reference sequence). V shed 5 bases and J 5 bases; nucleotides not matched to a gene: 14. The CDR3 runs 16 residues. The chain's CDR3 is CSAEDTLAGGGETQYF. The CDR3 nucleotides are TGCAGTGCTGAGGATACATTAGCGGGAGGAGGGGAGACCCAGTACTTC.

The V call is TRBV2, the J call TRBJ2-7; D may be TRBD2 (6 bases). The V end lost 2 bases, the J end lost 6 bases, and 11 bases lay between the germline ends. The CDR3 spans 13 residues. Germline values: CDR1 SNHLY, CDR2 FYNNEI. The CDR3 region has the DNA TGTGCCAGCAGTGAAATGGTAGCGGCCGAGCAGTACTTC. Translated: CASSEMVAAEQYF. Complete variable domain (other parts from reference TRBV2 and TRBJ2-7): EPEVTQTPSHQVTQMGQEVILRCVPISNHLYFYWYRQILGQKVEFLVSFYNNEISEKSEIFDDQFSVERPDGSNFTLKIRSTKLEDSAMYFCASSEMVAAEQYFGPGTRLTVT.

A remark on this clonotype: A junction boundary mismatches the germline segment, possibly from a read error. The J gene is TRBJ2-7, the V gene TRBV20-1, with D perhaps assigned TRBD1 or TRBD2 (5 bases each). Germline V gene sequence: CDR1 DFQATT, CDR2 SNEGSKA (reference sequence). The CDR3 has 13 amino acids. The CDR3 loop is CSARDRGPYKQYF. CDR3 sequence (DNA): TGCAGTGCTAGAGATCGGGGCCCCTACAAGCAGTACTTC.

CDR3: CASSLTGVSYEQYF. CDR3 DNA: TGCGCCAGCAGCTTGACCGGGGTATCCTACGAGCAGTACTTC. This chain joins TRBV5-1 and TRBJ2-7, with a tentative D call TRBD2 (5 bases). The V end lost 1 base, the J end lost 1 base, and 9 bases lay between the germline ends. Germline V lookup: CDR1 SGHRS, CDR2 YFSETQ. There are 14 residues in the CDR3.